This TCR beta chain stems from a study of breast tumors, draining lymph nodes, adjacent tissues. Trimming cost V 2 bases and J 4 bases, with 12 bases left between them. The CDR3 contains 15 residues. The germline CDR1 and CDR2 sequences are SEHNR and FQNEAQ (reference sequence). Breast cancer patients provided tissue from their axillary draining lymph nodes. The study, taken as a whole, reports: Tumor T cell lymph node origin was a supported hypothesis, not proven.

TCRdb independently ran MiXCR on the multiplex PCR reads; one entry per CDR3 protein. The sample gives 75,000 to 100,000 distinct CDR3 sequences, approximately 19% of which show up once; about 2.2% is in the top ten. With regard to this clonotype: The target antigen is unknown.

Sequenced input: axillary lymph node tissue. The clonotype originates from a female donor with breast cancer. Some clones in this sample may be carry-over from other donors' samples. This chain uses TRBV7-9 with TRBJ2-1, with D unclear. CDR3 DNA: TGTGCCAGCAGCTTAACGCGGAGCGCTTACAATGAGCAGTTCTTC. This sequence encodes CASSLTRSAYNEQFF.